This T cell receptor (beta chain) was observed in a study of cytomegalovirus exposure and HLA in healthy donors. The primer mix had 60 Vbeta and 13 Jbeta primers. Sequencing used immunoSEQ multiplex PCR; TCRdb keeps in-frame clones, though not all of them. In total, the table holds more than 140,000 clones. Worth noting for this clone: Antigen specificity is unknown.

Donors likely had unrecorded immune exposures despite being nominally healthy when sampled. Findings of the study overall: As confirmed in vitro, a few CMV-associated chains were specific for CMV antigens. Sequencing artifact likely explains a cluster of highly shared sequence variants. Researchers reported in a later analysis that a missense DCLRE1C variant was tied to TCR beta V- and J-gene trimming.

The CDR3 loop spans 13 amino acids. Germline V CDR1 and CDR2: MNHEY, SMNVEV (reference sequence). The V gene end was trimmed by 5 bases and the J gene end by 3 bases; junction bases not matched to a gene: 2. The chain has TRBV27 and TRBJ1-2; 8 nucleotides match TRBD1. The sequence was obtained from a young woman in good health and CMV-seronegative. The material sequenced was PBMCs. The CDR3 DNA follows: TGTGCCAGCAGTCCGGACAGGGACTATGGCTACACCTTC. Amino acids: CASSPDRDYGYTF.